The rows below give T cell receptor beta chains drawn from one sample of a study of post-analysis software for immune sequencing data. TCRdb re-derived calls from the PCR reads in MiXCR, one entry per CDR3 protein. The sample has hundreds of thousands of distinct CDR3 sequences; 53% are singletons. Sequencing was done on a sample of blood. These receptors were taken from a girl under 18 with multiple sclerosis. CDR3s include the opening cysteine and the closing phenylalanine or tryptophan. A D gene is named only where the DNA matches it firmly. Clone size is shown for a subset of rows, as once, few, many or a class of expanded clone.

d_call clone_size j_call v_call cdr3_aa cdr3_nt
. once TRBJ2-7 TRBV10-3 CAHRSGVAYEQYF TGTGCCCACCGATCGGGGGTAGCCTACGAGCAGTACTTC
. few TRBJ2-5 TRBV25-1 CASSNLQETQYF TGTGCCAGCAGTAACCTCCAAGAGACCCAGTACTTC
. . TRBJ2-1 TRBV10-1 CASSEKTRGRNEQFF TGCGCCAGCAGTGAGAAGACTAGGGGGAGAAATGAGCAGTTCTTC
TRBD2 . TRBJ2-7 TRBV5-1 CASGASGPSYEQYF TGCGCCAGCGGGGCTAGCGGGCCCTCCTACGAGCAGTACTTC
. . TRBJ2-1 TRBV15 CATSTGVSTYNEQFF TGTGCCACCAGCACAGGGGTCTCGACTTACAATGAGCAGTTCTTC
. . TRBJ1-2 TRBV3-1 CASSQDGGRANYGYTF TGTGCCAGCAGCCAAGACGGAGGGAGGGCTAACTATGGCTACACCTTC
. . TRBJ1-6 TRBV4-1 CASSQDNSYNSPLHF TGCGCCAGCAGCCAAGATAACTCCTATAATTCACCCCTCCACTTT
TRBD2 many TRBJ2-7 TRBV29-1 CSAAGTSALREQYF TGCAGCGCCGCGGGGACTAGCGCCTTAAGAGAGCAGTACTTC
TRBD1 . TRBJ2-1 TRBV5-1 CASSILPPGQGANNEQFF TGCGCCAGCAGCATCCTCCCTCCGGGACAGGGTGCCAACAATGAGCAGTTCTTC
. . TRBJ2-7 TRBV7-2 CASSPQGILYEQYF TGTGCCAGCAGCCCCCAGGGGATCCTATACGAGCAGTACTTC
. . TRBJ2-1 TRBV9 CASSVANQYNEQFF TGTGCCAGCAGCGTAGCGAATCAATACAATGAGCAGTTCTTC
. . TRBJ1-2 TRBV29-1 CSVYGGSYGYTF TGCAGCGTTTATGGGGGCAGCTATGGCTACACCTTC
. . TRBJ2-1 TRBV29-1 CSVVPTGSYNEQFF TGCAGCGTTGTGCCGACAGGCTCCTACAATGAGCAGTTCTTC
TRBD1 . TRBJ2-7 TRBV7-9 CASSLRPGTASYEQYF TGTGCCAGCAGCTTACGCCCCGGGACAGCCTCCTACGAGCAGTACTTC
. . TRBJ2-3 TRBV20-1 CSASPREWGTDTQYF TGCAGTGCTAGCCCCAGGGAGTGGGGCACAGATACGCAGTATTTT
. . TRBJ2-3 TRBV14 CASSQGTMVNDTQYF TGTGCCAGCAGCCAGGGGACCATGGTAAATGATACGCAGTATTTT
. . TRBJ2-3 TRBV7-2 CASSPTAMDTDTQYF TGTGCCAGCAGCCCCACGGCAATGGACACAGATACGCAGTATTTT
TRBD1 . TRBJ2-1 TRBV2 CASRETGHEQFF TGTGCCAGCAGGGAGACAGGGCATGAGCAGTTCTTC
. . TRBJ2-6 TRBV29-1 CSVIQNSGANVLTF TGCAGCGTTATACAGAACTCTGGGGCCAACGTCCTGACTTTC
. few TRBJ2-7 TRBV10-2 CASTRLPTYEQYF TGCGCCAGCACCAGACTTCCAACCTACGAGCAGTACTTC
. . TRBJ2-7 TRBV20-1 CSAYDIGTTYEQYF TGCAGTGCTTACGACATCGGGACAACCTACGAGCAGTACTTC
. . TRBJ2-3 TRBV29-1 CSVVGGPTGTDTQYF TGCAGCGTTGTGGGGGGTCCGACGGGCACAGATACGCAGTATTTT
TRBD1 . TRBJ2-1 TRBV20-1 CSAVRTGGHEQFF TGCAGTGCTGTCCGGACAGGGGGGCATGAGCAGTTCTTC
TRBD1 . TRBJ1-1 TRBV29-1 CSVPRTGNTEAFF TGCAGCGTTCCGAGGACAGGGAACACTGAAGCTTTCTTT
. . TRBJ2-3 TRBV7-9 CASSSDLVPRGTDTQYF TGTGCCAGCAGCTCCGACCTGGTTCCACGCGGCACAGATACGCAGTATTTT
. few TRBJ2-3 TRBV20-1 CSARPLGISGQDTQYF TGCAGTGCTAGGCCGCTAGGGATCTCCGGACAGGATACGCAGTATTTT
. . TRBJ1-1 TRBV6-5 CASSYSSRANTEAFF TGTGCCAGCAGTTACTCCTCCAGGGCGAACACTGAAGCTTTCTTT
TRBD2 few TRBJ2-7 TRBV15 CATSRDAGTRASYEQYF TGTGCCACCAGCAGAGATGCCGGGACTAGGGCCTCCTACGAGCAGTACTTC
. once TRBJ2-4 TRBV2 CASSGSDREFKNIQYF TGTGCCAGCAGTGGGAGTGATAGGGAGTTTAAAAACATTCAGTACTTC
. few TRBJ2-3 TRBV5-1 CASSLEGVGSDTQYF TGCGCCAGCAGCTTGGAGGGAGTTGGTTCAGATACGCAGTATTTT
. . TRBJ2-3 TRBV7-8 CASSTDSGGADTQYF TGTGCCAGCAGCACGGATAGCGGAGGCGCAGATACGCAGTATTTT
TRBD2 . TRBJ2-3 TRBV2 CASKLTAGDADTQYF TGTGCCAGCAAGCTTACGGCGGGAGACGCAGATACGCAGTATTTT
. . TRBJ1-2 TRBV5-1 CASSSRSGAVSYGYTF TGCGCCAGCAGCTCCCGATCGGGCGCCGTTAGCTATGGCTACACCTTC
. . TRBJ1-1 TRBV5-5 CASSPTAGTANTEAFF TGTGCCAGCAGTCCTACCGCCGGGACGGCGAACACTGAAGCTTTCTTT
. . TRBJ2-3 TRBV29-1 CSVVINTQYF TGCAGCGTTGTCATAAATACGCAGTATTTT
. . TRBJ2-5 TRBV5-1 CASSPGHGGQYF TGCGCCAGCAGCCCCGGACACGGCGGGCAGTACTTC
TRBD2 . TRBJ2-7 TRBV20-1 CSARDWGLAGGSSYNEQYF TGCAGTGCTAGAGATTGGGGACTAGCGGGGGGAAGCTCCTACAATGAGCAGTACTTC
. . TRBJ1-2 TRBV5-1 CASSLVAGAGYTF TGCGCCAGCAGCTTGGTTGCAGGGGCTGGCTACACCTTC
. few TRBJ2-6 TRBV2 CASSGRTWGGANVLTF TGTGCCAGCAGTGGGAGGACCTGGGGTGGGGCCAACGTCCTGACTTTC
. . TRBJ2-7 TRBV12-3/TRBV12-4 CASSLGPSQYF TGTGCCAGCAGTTTGGGGCCGTCGCAGTACTTC
TRBD1 . TRBJ2-1 TRBV6-6 CASSYKQGSNWGNEQFF TGTGCCAGCAGTTATAAACAGGGGTCGAATTGGGGGAATGAGCAGTTCTTC
. few TRBJ1-2 TRBV25-1 CASSGYNGANYGYTF TGTGCCAGCAGTGGGTACAACGGGGCTAACTATGGCTACACCTTC
TRBD1 few TRBJ1-2 TRBV9 CASSVAPLSRDREDYGYTF TGTGCCAGCAGCGTAGCCCCCCTTAGCCGGGACAGGGAGGACTATGGCTACACCTTC
. . TRBJ2-7 TRBV11-2 CASSLSAGHIEQYF TGTGCCAGCAGCTTAAGTGCAGGGCACATCGAGCAGTACTTC
. . TRBJ1-2 TRBV29-1 CSAEGYGGGYGYTF TGCAGCGCTGAGGGCTATGGGGGTGGCTATGGCTACACCTTC
TRBD1 . TRBJ2-3 TRBV20-1 CSAIRGQGKDTQYF TGCAGTGCTATCCGAGGACAGGGGAAAGATACGCAGTATTTT
. . TRBJ2-5 TRBV5-1 CASSFGVSGETQYF TGCGCCAGCAGCTTCGGGGTTTCAGGGGAGACCCAGTACTTC
TRBD2 few TRBJ2-1 TRBV29-1 CSVGGTSVNEQFF TGCAGCGTTGGTGGGACTAGCGTCAATGAGCAGTTCTTC
TRBD1 . TRBJ1-2 TRBV9 CASSVTWTGRFGYTF TGTGCCAGCAGCGTTACCTGGACAGGACGGTTTGGCTACACCTTC
. . TRBJ2-7 TRBV20-1 CSSRPENSYEQYF TGCAGCTCTAGACCGGAGAACTCCTACGAGCAGTACTTC
TRBD1 . TRBJ1-5 TRBV12-3/TRBV12-4 CASSPTGVGVESNQPQHF TGTGCCAGCAGCCCTACAGGGGTCGGGGTGGAAAGCAATCAGCCCCAGCATTTT
. . TRBJ2-7 TRBV10-3 CAISETDYEQYF TGTGCCATCAGTGAGACGGACTACGAGCAGTACTTC
. few TRBJ2-7 TRBV14 CASSQTWGVGYEQYF TGTGCCAGCAGCCAGACCTGGGGCGTCGGTTACGAGCAGTACTTC
. few TRBJ2-3 TRBV20-1 CSAGTGTYTDTQYF TGCAGTGCTGGGACCGGGACCTACACAGATACGCAGTATTTT
. . TRBJ2-5 TRBV29-1 CSVEEARETQYF TGCAGCGTTGAGGAAGCGAGGGAGACCCAGTACTTC
. few TRBJ2-1 TRBV5-1 CASSLVRGMSSYNEQFF TGCGCCAGCAGCTTGGTTCGGGGGATGAGCTCCTACAATGAGCAGTTCTTC
TRBD1 . TRBJ2-7 TRBV5-1 CASSLVSDRTSSYEQYF TGCGCCAGCAGCTTGGTGTCGGACAGGACGAGCTCCTACGAGCAGTACTTC
. once TRBJ2-7 TRBV18 CASSPSQPNEQYF TGTGCCAGCTCACCCAGCCAACCCAACGAGCAGTACTTC
TRBD1 . TRBJ1-4 TRBV27 CASSLIGGQRGEKLFF TGTGCCAGCAGTTTAATAGGGGGACAGCGAGGAGAAAAACTGTTTTTT